This passage covers 7 T cell receptor beta chains from one sample sequenced in a study of T cell responses to AZD1222 COVID-19 vaccine. Repertoires were generated with immunoSEQ multiplex PCR, while TCRdb's copy carries only in-frame clones and drops some. The sample comprises some 140,000 clones, around 92% of which are singletons, and 1.5% to 2% rests with the top ten. This specimen consisted of peripheral blood, obtained on day 0 of AZD1222 vaccination. These receptor sequences come from an adult in good health.

This sequence joins TRBV5-1 and TRBJ1-1; D call uncertain. CDR1 and CDR2 (germline): SGHRS, YFSETQ. The CDR3 is 13 amino acids. Trimming took off 4 bases at V and 4 bases at J, with 11 bases between the two ends. CDR3 sequence (DNA): TGCGCCAGCAGCCCGCGACCGAGCACTGAAGCTTTCTTT. It translates to CASSPRPSTEAFF.

This clone turned up a few times. This sequence joins TRBV6-2 or TRBV6-3 and TRBJ2-7, with D possibly being TRBD1 (5 bases). Germline V CDR1 and CDR2: MNHEY, SVGEGT. CDR3 size: 13 residues. Trimming took off 0 bases at V and 2 bases at J, with 5 bases between the two ends. CDR3 in amino acids: CASSYSDTYEQYF. The DNA of the CDR3 is TGTGCCAGCAGTTACTCGGACACCTACGAGCAGTACTTC.

This rearrangement joins TRBV11-3 to TRBJ2-1; TRBD2 agrees at 8 bases. The CDR3 totals 17 residues. V gave up 0 bases and J gave up 3 bases; unmatched junction bases: 7. CDR1 and CDR2 from the germline V gene are SGHNT and YENEEA. The CDR3, as DNA: TGTGCCAGCAGCTTAGACTGGCGGGGGGCCGTCTACAATGAGCAGTTCTTC. The encoded protein is CASSLDWRGAVYNEQFF. Full variable domain (outside the CDR3, taken from reference TRBV11-3 and TRBJ2-1): EAGVVQSPRYKIIEKKQPVAFWCNPISGHNTLYWYLQNLGQGPELLIRYENEEAVDDSQLPKDRFSAERLKGVDSTLKIQPAELGDSAVYLCASSLDWRGAVYNEQFFGPGTRLTVL.

V gene TRBV18 combines with J gene TRBJ1-1; tentatively, D is TRBD1 (6 bases). This CDR3 spans 14 amino acids. CDR1 is KGHSH, CDR2 LQKENI, per germline. V dropped 3 bases and J dropped 2 bases, with 10 bases sitting between them. CDR3 DNA sequence: TGTGCCAGCTCACCTGAGACAGGAAACACTGAAGCTTTCTTT. The encoded protein is CASSPETGNTEAFF.

The chain recombines TRBV6-6 with TRBJ2-3; perhaps TRBD2 as D (6 bases). The CDR3 runs to 14 residues. Trimming cost V 7 bases and J 4 bases, with 15 bases left between them. Per germline, CDR1 MNHNY and CDR2 SVGAGI (reference sequence). The CDR3 nucleotides read TGTGCCAGCACCCCGGGCGGGGACGCAGATACGCAGTATTTT. Protein: CASTPGGDADTQYF.

The chain couples TRBV4-1 to TRBJ2-7; D might be TRBD1 (6 bases). Per the germline V gene, CDR1 is MGHRA and CDR2 is YSYEKL. Trimming took 4 bases from V and 0 from J, leaving 13 bases between them. The CDR3 contains 15 residues. The CDR3 sequence is CASSLTGTSSYEQYF. CDR3 bases: TGCGCCAGCAGCCTTACCGGGACAAGCTCCTACGAGCAGTACTTC.

This clone was detected only once. This sample also contains other DNA sequences that code for the same CDR3. This sequence joins TRBV5-1 and TRBJ2-5; D gene ambiguous. V dropped 0 bases and J dropped 5 bases, with 8 bases sitting between them. CDR3 length: 13 amino acids. The germline gives CDR1 SGHRS, CDR2 YFSETQ. This CDR3 is CASSLGQRETQYF. DNA of the CDR3: TGCGCCAGCAGCTTGGGTCAGCGCGAGACCCAGTACTTC.